The present T cell receptor (beta chain) was sequenced within a study of blood T cell repertoires in COVID-19. On the study more broadly: Nucleic acid was either cDNA or gDNA, and it came from T cells, B-cell-depleted T cells, or PBMCs.

The V and J ends lost 6 bases and 2 bases, in that order; junction bases with no gene match: 6. The CDR3 totals 14 residues. Germline assignment: CDR1 MNHEY and CDR2 SVGAGI. In the authors' methods: Reference gene primers were amplified, and this amplification served to estimate nucleated cell counts. The method was immunoSEQ multiplex PCR; TCRdb's version includes in-frame clones alone and lacks a portion of them. D and trimming come from the DNA, and the V and J calls and clone size come from that table. The data show 40,000 to 60,000 clones, around 86% seen once. The TCR sequence derives from a middle-aged man with active COVID-19. The V and J genes are TRBV6-5 and TRBJ2-5; 7 bases match TRBD1. Sequenced material: peripheral blood. The CDR3 protein is CASRLDRVQETQYF. The CDR3 bases are TGTGCCAGCAGACTCGACAGGGTTCAAGAGACCCAGTACTTC.